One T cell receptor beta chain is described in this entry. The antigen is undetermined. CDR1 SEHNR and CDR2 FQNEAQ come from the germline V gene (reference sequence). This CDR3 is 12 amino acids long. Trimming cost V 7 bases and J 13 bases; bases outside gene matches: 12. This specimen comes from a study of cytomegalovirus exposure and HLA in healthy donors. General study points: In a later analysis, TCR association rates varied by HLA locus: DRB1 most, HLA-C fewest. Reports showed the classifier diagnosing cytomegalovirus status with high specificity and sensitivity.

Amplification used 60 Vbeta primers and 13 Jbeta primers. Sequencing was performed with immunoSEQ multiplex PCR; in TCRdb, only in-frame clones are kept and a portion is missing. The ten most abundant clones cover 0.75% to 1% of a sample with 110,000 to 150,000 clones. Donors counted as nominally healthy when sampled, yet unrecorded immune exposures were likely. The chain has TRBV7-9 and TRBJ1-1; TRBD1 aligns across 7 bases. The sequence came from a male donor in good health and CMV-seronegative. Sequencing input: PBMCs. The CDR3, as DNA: TGTGCCAGCAACAAGGACAGGATAAAGAATTTCTTT. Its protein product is CASNKDRIKNFF.